In its sample, the clone carrying this T cell receptor (beta chain) was seen many times. Its antigen remains unidentified. The sample comes from a study of T-cell memory formation after mild COVID-19. Whole-study context: In these data, TCR clusters were largely donor specific.

Study-level findings and limits: Detection of some responders pre-infection suggested pre-existing cross-reactive memory T cells participated.

TCRdb passed the 5' RACE reads through MiXCR, listing each CDR3 protein once. Seen here are 57,000 or so distinct CDR3 sequences, roughly 10% observed once, and the top ten hold 1% to 1.4%. Trimming pared 4 bases from V and 5 bases from J, leaving 15 bases between. CDR1 is SGHRS, CDR2 YFSETQ, per germline. There are 14 residues in the CDR3. Material: PBMCs or a T cell subset sorted from them (not recorded which). The chain joins TRBV5-1 to TRBJ1-1, with D possibly TRBD1 on 6 matching bases. The TCR originated in a man younger than 30 who had mild COVID-19 (a few samples of this study predate the infection). Cell type and time point are not known. The CDR3 here is CASSAGGPGTEAFF. CDR3 in DNA: TGCGCCAGCAGCGCTGGGGGGCCGGGGACTGAAGCTTTCTTT.